This T cell receptor beta chain was profiled in a study of T cells in Graves' hyperthyroidism and ophthalmopathy (dated by TCRdb to 2018 to 2020). In the study overall: Peripheral blood samples were taken at initial diagnosis, before any treatment was given. TCR V-J signatures able to tell the groups apart were searched for in a discovery cohort of 95 to 100 patients, of whom around 42 had Graves' ophthalmopathy and 55 to 60 had stable Graves' hyperthyroidism. Prospective prediction of ophthalmopathy was tested in an independent validation cohort consisting of about 20 hyperthyroidism patients and some 16 patients who later progressed to ophthalmopathy. The 100 or so discovery patients were randomly split 7:3 into training and test sets. Thyroid tissue and blood T-cell repertoires from about six Graves' hyperthyroidism patients were also compared in the study. After blood sampling, hyperthyroidism patients were treated with methimazole at a starting dose of 30 mg daily, and ophthalmopathy patients were treated with high-dose intravenous methylprednisolone. The paper describes TCR Vbeta CDR3 sequencing of some 130 peripheral blood samples, made up of fewer than 50 ophthalmopathy patients, approximately 73 hyperthyroidism patients and roughly 17 progressor patients.

Ophthalmopathy patients had moderately to severely active disease, with a Clinical Activity Score of 3 or more, a NOSPECS grade of 4 or more, and a disease duration of less than 3 months. Exclusion was applied to patients with uncontrolled infections, other autoimmune diseases, pregnancy or lactation. Clinical symptoms, serum thyroxine and TRAb, thyroid ultrasound, and orbital computed tomography formed the basis for the diagnoses. PBMCs were separated from around 9.1 ml of fresh peripheral blood using Ficoll-Paque density gradient centrifugation. Total RNA was extracted using Trizol reagent, and RNA quality was assessed on an Agilent 2100 Bioanalyzer. Trimming at the junction amounts to 0 bases on V and 4 bases on J, and the germline ends lie 10 bases apart. Counted from cysteine to phenylalanine, this CDR3 has 15 amino acids. The sequence is cut down to CDR3 DNA, 45 bases in frame from base 1. From the germline V gene, CDR1 is MNHEY and CDR2 is SVGAGI.

Note on this clonotype: The antigen it recognizes is unknown. Per-base qualities were not stored, and no clone one base away is much larger.

TCR beta CDR3 regions were amplified from RNA transcripts. The first round of RT-PCR for the TCR CDR3 was performed with the HTBI primer set and the Qiagen OneStep RT-PCR kit. The libraries were constructed in a second round of multiplex PCR and then size-selected and purified. Paired-end sequencing of the libraries was performed with 100 bp reads on an Illumina HiSeq2000. In the authors' own workflow: SOAPnuke was used to process the raw data, removing reads that contained adapters or uncalled bases, had a mean Phred below 15, or lacked an exact match to the constant primer or identifier. COPE v1.2.5 was used to merge high-quality paired reads, and clonotypes were defined as unique nucleotide sequences. MiTCR v1.1 was used to align the clonotypes against IMGT TRBV, TRBD and TRBJ reference segments. The analysis included only V-J combinations with a frequency above 0.0001, which together covered 99% to 99.2% of the repertoires. The TCS score was defined as the ratio of F50 (clonal expansion) to E x V (chaos), calculated using BLOSUM62-based TCRdist between CDR3 peptides within each V-J. Welch's t-statistics and random forest reduced roughly 540 V-J features to under 15, which were used in a naive Bayes classifier (R e1071). TCRdb trimmed public reads at Q25 via fastp, called clones via MiXCR and kept in-frame beta chains. CDR3 protein sequences are deduplicated, and each keeps its most common genes and DNA. TCRdb's processing, not the authors', yielded these V and J calls. Present in this sample are roughly 350,000 distinct CDR3 sequences, approximately 14% of which were seen just once. The ten biggest clones cover about 20% of the sample.

Results the study describes overall, beyond this receptor: A 13 V-J signature model separated ophthalmopathy from stable hyperthyroidism, with roughly 88% sensitivity and around 84% specificity in cross-validation and 80%/75% in testing. Most expanded thyroid clonotypes (frequency above 0.001) were also detected in blood, a finding suggesting that blood repertoires may reflect thyroid immune responses. Sample size was not statistically predetermined, and blinding of investigators to group allocation was not performed. During validation, the model predicted progression to ophthalmopathy a median of approximately 7 months ahead of onset, with more than 60% sensitivity and roughly 72% specificity.

The chain is encoded by TRBV6-5 joined to TRBJ1-5, and possibly TRBD1, on 5 matching bases. This receptor was taken from a woman in her 30s with Graves' ophthalmopathy. Sample: blood. The DNA sequence follows: TGTGCCAGCAGTTACTCTGGGGGTACAAATCAGCCCCAGCATTTT. It is translated as CASSYSGGTNQPQHF.